A single TCR beta chain is shown here with its context. The antigen remains undetermined. Several immunoSEQ 96-well plates shared each subset's DNA, each plate a replicate. Profiling relied on immunoSEQ multiplex PCR, and the TCRdb table lists in-frame clones only, not all of them. The repertoire consists of 650,000 to 800,000 clones, with 92% occurring once and the leading ten covering more than 20%. These data originate in a study of shared clonotypes between healthy human individuals. The study's findings and limits: Shared clonotypes across all four donors exceeded non-shared ones in generation probability. Researchers sampled only blood; tissue repertoires likely differ.

V was pared by 5 bases and J by 0 bases, with 6 bases of the junction left unmatched. The CDR3 contains 16 residues. Germline loops: CDR1 MNHEY, CDR2 SMNVEV (reference sequence). Naive CD8 isolation took CD45RO-negative cells positively selected for CCR7 and excluded terminally differentiated effector memory CD45RA+ cells. This clonotype was obtained from a young man in good health. Input material: naive CD8+ T cells sorted from blood. The chain employs TRBV27 and TRBJ2-1, with 8 bases fitting TRBD1. CDR3 coding DNA: TGTGCCAGCAGTCCCCTAGGGACAGGCTCCTACAATGAGCAGTTCTTC. It codes for CASSPLGTGSYNEQFF.